The 9 T cell receptor beta chains below were found in one sample sequenced in a study of cytomegalovirus exposure and HLA in healthy donors. With 60 Vbeta and 13 Jbeta primers, the PCR was carried out. The repertoire was sequenced with immunoSEQ multiplex PCR; TCRdb's copy has only in-frame clones and lacks some. The table shows approximately 110,000 clones, with roughly 76% occurring only once. Input material: PBMCs. These receptors came from a woman between 50 and 59 years old in good health and CMV-seropositive.

The chain employs TRBV23-1 and TRBJ2-1; TRBD1 aligns across 9 bases. TRBV23-1 is assigned to the ORF class and has an uncertain function. This CDR3 has 16 amino acids. Trimming at V came to 6 bases and at J to 3 bases, leaving 9 bases not matched to a gene. CDR3 coding DNA: TGCGCCAGCAGCGAGGGGGTGGGACAGGGCTACAATGAGCAGTTCTTC. Protein product: CASSEGVGQGYNEQFF.

The V gene is TRBV10-3, the J gene TRBJ2-1; D may be TRBD2 (5 bases). Germline V CDR1 and CDR2: ENHRY, SYGVKD. Trimming removed 2 bases from V and 1 base from J, with 15 bases in between. This CDR3 has 17 residues. The CDR3 reads CAISEREHGLSYNEQFF. As DNA, the CDR3 is TGTGCCATCAGTGAGAGGGAGCACGGATTGTCCTACAATGAGCAGTTCTTC.

Notes on this clone: An end of the junction does not agree with germline; a read error may underlie this. V gene TRBV7-9 combines with J gene TRBJ2-1, with 7 bases aligning to TRBD2. Germline loops: CDR1 SEHNR, CDR2 FQNEAQ (reference sequence). The length of the CDR3 is 15 residues. The CDR3 loop is CSSSLALLASNEQFF. Here the CDR3 DNA reads TGTTCCAGCAGCTTAGCGCTACTAGCGAGTAATGAGCAGTTCTTC.

This chain uses TRBV2 with TRBJ1-1, with 7 bases lining up with TRBD1. The CDR3 totals 15 residues. Germline V gene sequence: CDR1 SNHLY, CDR2 FYNNEI. The V segment lost 4 bases and the J segment 0 bases; nucleotides outside the gene matches: 5. CDR3 DNA: TGTGCCAGCAGTGCCCGGGACAGACTGAACACTGAAGCTTTCTTT. It specifies CASSARDRLNTEAFF.

In this sample, this clone turned up a few times. A read error may account for a junction end that differs from germline. CDR3 DNA: TGTGCCATCAGTGAGTCGACAGGGGAAGAGTCCCAGTACTTC. Translating gives CAISESTGEESQYF. J is TRBJ2-5 and V is TRBV10-3; 8 positions agree with TRBD1. CDR1 and CDR2 (germline): ENHRY, SYGVKD. The CDR3 has 14 amino acids.

V gene TRBV9 combines with J gene TRBJ1-2; maybe TRBD1 (6 bases). Germline values: CDR1 SGDLS, CDR2 YYNGEE. The CDR3 spans 18 residues. V dropped 0 bases and J dropped 3 bases, with 21 bases sitting between them. This chain's CDR3 is CASSVGRGGDVSDYGYTF. CDR3 nucleotides: TGTGCCAGCAGCGTAGGGAGGGGGGGGGACGTCTCGGACTATGGCTACACCTTC.

The chain combines TRBV25-1 with TRBJ2-7; 11 bases match TRBD1. V dropped 7 bases and J dropped 7; count of bases not matched to a gene: 6. The germline gives CDR1 MGHDK, CDR2 SYGVNS. This CDR3 has 13 residues. CDR3 sequence: CASNGQGAGEQYF. The DNA of the CDR3 is TGTGCCAGCAATGGACAGGGGGCGGGTGAGCAGTACTTC.

The rearrangement joins TRBV6-5 to TRBJ2-1, with 10 bases fitting TRBD2. CDR3 size: 15 residues. Trimming cost V 3 bases and J 8 bases; bases outside gene matches: 7. Looked up from germline, CDR1 is MNHEY and CDR2 is SVGAGI. This CDR3 is CASSYHTSGKDEQFF. CDR3 nucleotide sequence: TGTGCCAGCAGTTATCATACTAGCGGGAAGGATGAGCAGTTCTTC.

As to this clone: Sequence at one end of the junction differs from germline and may be a read error. CDR3 sequence: CASSSVSGANGLTF. The CDR3 bases are TGTGCCAGCAGCTCGGTATCTGGGGCCAACGGCCTGACTTTC. This chain connects TRBV7-9 to TRBJ2-6, with a tentative D call TRBD1 (5 bases). This CDR3 has 14 residues. Germline V gene data show CDR1 as SEHNR and CDR2 as FQNEAQ (reference sequence).